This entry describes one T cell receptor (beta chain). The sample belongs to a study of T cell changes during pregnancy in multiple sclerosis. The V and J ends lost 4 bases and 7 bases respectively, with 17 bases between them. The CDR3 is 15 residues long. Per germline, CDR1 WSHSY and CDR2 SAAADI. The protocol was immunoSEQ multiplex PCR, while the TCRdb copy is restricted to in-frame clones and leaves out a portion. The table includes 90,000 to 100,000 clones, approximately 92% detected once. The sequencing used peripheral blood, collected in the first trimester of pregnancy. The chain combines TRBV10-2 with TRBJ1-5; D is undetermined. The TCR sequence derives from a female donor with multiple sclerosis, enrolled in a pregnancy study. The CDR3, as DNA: TGCGCCAGCAGTGGTAGTAAGGGAGCAGGACAGCCCCAGCATTTT. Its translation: CASSGSKGAGQPQHF.